The 22 T cell receptor beta chains reported below all come from one sample, sequenced in a study of shared clonotypes between healthy human individuals. Generated by immunoSEQ multiplex PCR, the TCRdb table keeps only in-frame clones and is missing some. Seen here are approximately 2.5 million clones, approximately 90% observed once, and the top ten hold over 0.12%. The sequenced sample was naive CD4+ T cells sorted from blood. As to subset: CD45RA+ positively selected. Receptors were obtained from a man in his late teens or twenties in good health.

The V gene is TRBV2, the J gene TRBJ1-5, with 7 bases aligning to TRBD1. CDR1 is SNHLY, CDR2 FYNNEI, per germline. The junction had 7 bases not matched to a gene; V was cut back by 3 bases and J by 2 bases. This CDR3 region has 16 residues. CDR3 nucleotides: TGTGCCAGCAGTGACGGTTGGAGGGGGCGCAATCAGCCCCAGCATTTT. This translates into CASSDGWRGRNQPQHF.

The rearrangement joins TRBV5-6 to TRBJ1-5; perhaps TRBD1 as D (6 bases). The length of the CDR3 is 16 residues. V lost 0 bases and J 3 bases, leaving 13 bases between the germline ends. CDR1 is SGHDT and CDR2 is YYEEEE in the germline V gene. The CDR3 sequence is CASSLGEGGFNQPQHF. CDR3 nucleotide sequence: TGTGCCAGCAGCTTGGGAGAGGGGGGGTTCAATCAGCCCCAGCATTTT.

The CDR3: CASSYSRESPLHF. The CDR3 DNA reads TGCGCCAGCAGCTATTCGAGGGAATCACCCCTCCACTTT. The V call is TRBV5-1, the J call TRBJ1-6; D remains ambiguous. Trimming stripped 3 bases from V and 10 bases from J, with 11 bases between. Per germline, CDR1 SGHRS and CDR2 YFSETQ. The CDR3 contains 13 residues. Full variable domain (outside the CDR3, taken from reference TRBV5-1 and TRBJ1-6): KAGVTQTPRYLIKTRGQQVTLSCSPISGHRSVSWYQQTPGQGLQFLFEYFSETQRNKGNFPGRFSGRQFSNSRSEMNVSTLELGDSALYLCASSYSRESPLHFGNGTRLTVT.

The CDR3 bases are TGTGCCTGGGAAGGGGGCAAATCTAGCACAGATACGCAGTATTTT. Translating gives CAWEGGKSSTDTQYF. This sequence joins TRBV30 and TRBJ2-3, with 7 bases matching TRBD1. With V trimmed by 5 bases and J by 0 bases, 8 bases remained unmatched. Germline lookup yields CDR1 GTSNPN and CDR2 SVGIG (reference sequence). This CDR3 is 15 amino acids long. The full variable domain, with the rest looked up from reference TRBV30 and TRBJ2-3, is SQTIHQWPATLVQPVGSPLSLECTVEGTSNPNLYWYRQAAGRGLQLLFYSVGIGQISSEVPQNLSASRPQDRQFILSSKKLLLSDSGFYLCAWEGGKSSTDTQYFGPGTRLTVL.

The rearrangement uses TRBV14 and TRBJ1-1; TRBD1 matches 7 bases. The CDR3 extends over 13 amino acids. After removal of 5 bases from V and 10 bases from J, the junction contained 10 bases not matched to a gene. From germline, CDR1 is SGHDN and CDR2 FVKESK. The CDR3 bases are TGTGCCAGCAGCATAAGAGGGGGCCCACGAGCTTTCTTT. It specifies CASSIRGGPRAFF.

This clone is a singleton in its sample. The CDR3 coding sequence is TGCGCCAGCATACAGACGGCTACTTTAATGAACACTGAAGCTTTCTTT. Its translation: CASIQTATLMNTEAFF. The chain uses TRBV23-1 and TRBJ1-1; D unclear. TRBV23-1 qualifies as an ORF whose function is uncertain. V lost 7 bases and J 0 bases, leaving 18 bases between the germline ends. The CDR3 has 16 residues.

The rearrangement links TRBV19 to TRBJ2-7; 8 bases fit TRBD1. Germline CDR1 reads LNHDA; CDR2 reads SQIVND (reference sequence). Trimming cost V 6 bases and J 3 bases; bases outside gene matches: 10. The CDR3 contains 15 residues. In nucleotides, the CDR3 is TGTGCCAGTAGGAAAACCGGGACAGGCTTCTACGAGCAGTACTTC. It codes for CASRKTGTGFYEQYF.

This sequence joins TRBV4-3 and TRBJ2-7; D ambiguous. Germline assignment: CDR1 LGHNA and CDR2 YSLEER. V was cut by 4 bases and J by 3 bases, with 19 bases left in between. The CDR3 covers 16 residues. The CDR3: CASSRTLGGNYYEQYF. DNA for the CDR3: TGCGCCAGCAGCCGGACCCTGGGCGGAAACTACTACGAGCAGTACTTC.

The J gene is TRBJ1-3, the V gene TRBV5-4, with 9 bases lining up with TRBD1. After removal of 3 bases from V and 0 bases from J, the junction contained 4 bases not matched to a gene. Per the germline V gene, CDR1 is SGHNT and CDR2 is YYREEE (reference sequence). This CDR3 region has 16 residues. The CDR3 sequence is CASSWGQGISGNTIYF. CDR3 sequence (DNA): TGTGCCAGCAGCTGGGGACAGGGAATCTCTGGAAACACCATATATTTT.

This rearrangement joins TRBV7-2 to TRBJ2-2, with 10 bases fitting TRBD2. The J segment lost 7 bases and the V segment lost 5 bases, leaving 13 bases of the junction unmatched. The V gene's germline CDR1 is SGHTA and CDR2 FQGNSA. The CDR3 consists of 17 residues. The CDR3 sequence: CASSRGASGRGGGELFF. As DNA, the CDR3 is TGTGCCAGCAGCCGAGGGGCTAGCGGGAGAGGGGGCGGGGAGCTGTTTTTT.

The rearrangement uses TRBV5-4 and TRBJ2-2; D gene unclear. Germline CDR1 SGHNT, CDR2 YYREEE (reference sequence). CDR3 length: 16 amino acids. Trimming took 4 bases from V and 1 from J, leaving 14 bases between them. The CDR3 loop is CASSRPDSLNTGELFF. The CDR3 DNA is TGTGCCAGCAGCCGACCCGATTCTTTGAACACCGGGGAGCTGTTTTTT.

The chain couples TRBV28 to TRBJ1-1, with D perhaps TRBD1 (5 bases). The CDR3 has 15 amino acids. Per the germline V gene, CDR1 is MDHEN and CDR2 is SYDVKM. V gave up 4 bases and J gave up 6 bases, with 18 bases separating them. The CDR3 sequence: CASSSTKGQRSEAFF. In DNA, the CDR3 is TGTGCCAGCAGTTCCACCAAGGGGCAGCGGTCTGAAGCTTTCTTT.

V and J are TRBV6-5 and TRBJ1-2; 8 bases are shared with TRBD1. Trimming at V came to 6 bases and at J to 0 bases, leaving 6 bases not matched to a gene. This CDR3 is 15 amino acids long. Germline loops: CDR1 MNHEY, CDR2 SVGAGI. The CDR3 protein is CASSPTGQANYGYTF. In DNA, the CDR3 is TGTGCCAGCAGCCCAACGGGACAGGCTAACTATGGCTACACCTTC.

This rearrangement joins TRBV28 to TRBJ1-2; D may be TRBD1 (5 bases). Trimming removed 5 bases at V and 1 base at J, with 17 bases between. The CDR3 runs 16 residues. The germline V gene encodes CDR1 MDHEN and CDR2 SYDVKM. The CDR3 DNA follows: TGTGCCAGCAGTGTCCTATCCGGGACTATTAACTATGGCTACACCTTC. Protein sequence: CASSVLSGTINYGYTF.

The CDR3 is CASSLEGQGTSMMGYTF. The CDR3 DNA follows: TGCGCCAGCAGCTTGGAGGGACAGGGGACATCTATGATGGGCTACACCTTC. The chain carries TRBV5-1 and TRBJ1-2; 10 bases are shared with TRBD1. The CDR3 contains 17 residues. Germline values: CDR1 SGHRS, CDR2 YFSETQ. The junction had 13 bases not matched to a gene; V was cut back by 0 bases and J by 8 bases.

The chain employs TRBV23-1 and TRBJ1-2; weak D call: TRBD1 (5 bases). TRBV23-1 is filed as an ORF, its function uncertain. Trimming removed 2 bases at V and 2 bases at J, with 27 bases between. The CDR3 extends over 20 amino acids. CDR3 sequence reads: CASSQRIVGPSTLSNYGYTF. The CDR3 DNA is TGCGCCAGCAGTCAAAGGATAGTGGGACCCAGCACCTTGTCAAACTATGGCTACACCTTC.

CDR3 nucleotide sequence: TGTGCCACCAGCAGAGATCGTTTAGGCGAGCAGTACTTC. This translates into CATSRDRLGEQYF. The rearrangement joins TRBV15 to TRBJ2-7; the D is unclear. The CDR3 consists of 13 residues. Germline assignment: CDR1 LNHNV and CDR2 YYDKDF (reference sequence). V was shortened by 0 bases and J by 6 bases, with 9 bases between the two germline ends.

The V and J genes are TRBV27 and TRBJ2-7, with 8 bases that match TRBD1. The CDR3 runs 14 residues. V trimming: 3 bases; J trimming: 3 bases; junction bases outside the gene matches: 4. Germline CDR1 and CDR2: MNHEY and SMNVEV (reference sequence). CDR3 loop: CASSFRGQGYEQYF. The CDR3 DNA sequence: TGTGCCAGCAGTTTCCGCGGACAGGGCTACGAGCAGTACTTC.

The genes are TRBV7-3 and TRBJ2-1, with 7 bases that match TRBD1. Germline trimming cut 2 bases from V and 8 bases from J; bases unmatched to any gene: 6. This CDR3 is built from 14 residues. CDR1 is SGHTA, CDR2 FQGTGA, per germline. DNA of the CDR3: TGTGCCAGCAGCTTAGGACAGGCCCTCCATGAGCAGTTCTTC. The encoded protein is CASSLGQALHEQFF. The complete variable domain, with remaining parts taken from reference TRBV7-3 and TRBJ2-1, reads GAGVSQTPSNKVTEKGKYVELRCDPISGHTALYWYRQSLGQGPEFLIYFQGTGAADDSGLPNDRFFAVRPEGSVSTLKIQRTERGDSAVYLCASSLGQALHEQFFGPGTRLTVL.

Notes on this clone: At one end, the junction sequence differs from germline, possibly due to a read error. The genes are TRBV7-9 and TRBJ2-7, with 7 bases aligning to TRBD1. Germline V gives CDR1 SEHNR, CDR2 FQNEAQ (reference sequence). The CDR3 consists of 13 residues. CDR3 DNA: TGTGCCAGCAGCTTACGAGACAGGGCCACTCACAACTTC. Amino acid sequence: CASSLRDRATHNF.

V is TRBV27 and J is TRBJ2-4; 8 bases are a match to TRBD2. CDR3 size: 19 residues. Germline V gene sequence: CDR1 MNHEY, CDR2 SMNVEV (reference sequence). With V trimmed by 5 bases and J by 3 bases, 18 bases remained unmatched. The CDR3 nucleotides read TGTGCCAGCAGTCCCATAAGCGGGAGAGTGAATCAGGACAAAAACATTCAGTACTTC. Amino acids: CASSPISGRVNQDKNIQYF.

Details on this clone: The same CDR3 arises from other DNA sequences in this sample as well. The rearrangement links TRBV5-1 to TRBJ1-2, with 7 nucleotides matching TRBD1. With 0 bases clipped from V and 8 bases from J, the junction kept 4 bases outside the gene matches. The CDR3 covers 13 residues. Germline-derived CDR1 and CDR2 are SGHRS and YFSETQ. The CDR3 DNA follows: TGCGCCAGCAGCTTGGCCCAGGGGGAGGGCTACACCTTC. Residues: CASSLAQGEGYTF.